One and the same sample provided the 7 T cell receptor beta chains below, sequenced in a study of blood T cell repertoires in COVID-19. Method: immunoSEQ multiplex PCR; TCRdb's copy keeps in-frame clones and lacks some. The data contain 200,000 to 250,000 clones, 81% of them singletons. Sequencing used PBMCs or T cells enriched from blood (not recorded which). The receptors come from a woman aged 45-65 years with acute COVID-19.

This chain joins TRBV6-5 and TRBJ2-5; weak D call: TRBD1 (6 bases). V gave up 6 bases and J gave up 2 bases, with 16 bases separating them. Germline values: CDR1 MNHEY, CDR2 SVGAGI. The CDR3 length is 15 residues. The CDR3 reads CASRDRPYLQETQYF. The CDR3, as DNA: TGTGCCAGCAGAGACAGGCCCTACCTGCAAGAGACCCAGTACTTC.

The CDR3 spells CASSQQATNEKLFF. The CDR3 DNA reads TGTGCCAGCAGCCAACAGGCAACTAATGAAAAACTGTTTTTT. The rearrangement joins TRBV7-2 to TRBJ1-4; D is perhaps TRBD1 (5 bases). The V gene lost 5 bases and the J gene lost 0 bases, with 7 bases spanning the gap. Germline CDR1 and CDR2: SGHTA and FQGNSA. There are 14 residues in the CDR3.

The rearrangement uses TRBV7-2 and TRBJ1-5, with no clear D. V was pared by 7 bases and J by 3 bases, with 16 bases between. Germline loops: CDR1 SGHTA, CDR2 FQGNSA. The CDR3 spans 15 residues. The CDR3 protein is CASTILPGTNQPQHF. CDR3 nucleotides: TGTGCCAGCACCATCCTGCCGGGTACCAATCAGCCCCAGCATTTT.

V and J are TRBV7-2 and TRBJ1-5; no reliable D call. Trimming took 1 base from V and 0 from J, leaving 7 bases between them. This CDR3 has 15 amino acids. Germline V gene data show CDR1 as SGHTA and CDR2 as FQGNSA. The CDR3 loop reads CASSLVKNSNQPQHF. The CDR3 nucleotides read TGTGCCAGCAGCTTAGTAAAAAATAGCAATCAGCCCCAGCATTTT.

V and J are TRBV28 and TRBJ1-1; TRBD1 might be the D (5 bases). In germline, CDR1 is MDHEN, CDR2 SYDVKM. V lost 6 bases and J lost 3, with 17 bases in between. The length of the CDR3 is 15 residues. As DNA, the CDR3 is TGTGCCAGCAGCTCAATCCAACGGGGGGACACTGAAGCTTTCTTT. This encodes CASSSIQRGDTEAFF.

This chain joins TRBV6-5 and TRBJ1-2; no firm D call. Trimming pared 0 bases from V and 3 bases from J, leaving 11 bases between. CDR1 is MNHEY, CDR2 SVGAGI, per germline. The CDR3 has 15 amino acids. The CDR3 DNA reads TGTGCCAGCAGTTACTCCGAGGCCCTCGACTATGGCTACACCTTC. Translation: CASSYSEALDYGYTF.

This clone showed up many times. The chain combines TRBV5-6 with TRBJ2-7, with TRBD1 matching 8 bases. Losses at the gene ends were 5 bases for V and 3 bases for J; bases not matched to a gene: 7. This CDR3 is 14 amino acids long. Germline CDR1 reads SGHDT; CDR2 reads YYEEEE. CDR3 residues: CASSFGQGNYEQYF. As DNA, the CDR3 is TGTGCCAGCAGTTTTGGACAGGGAAACTACGAGCAGTACTTC.